Described below is a single T cell receptor (beta chain) sequence and its context. This sample is drawn from a study of CD8+ T cells in alopecia areata. Extracted from the samples, RNA was reverse transcribed into cDNA to serve as the sequencing template. Libraries were prepared by immunoSEQ multiplex PCR; TCRdb keeps only in-frame clonotypes and omits some of them. The sample gives approximately 91,000 clones, roughly two fifths of which show up once; 0.79% is in the top ten. Specimens obtained from alopecia areata patients comprised lesional scalp punch biopsies and peripheral blood. This CDR3 region has 13 residues. CDR1 is SQVTM and CDR2 is ANQGSEA in the germline V gene. The V gene end was trimmed by 8 bases and the J gene end by 2 bases; junction bases not matched to a gene: 8.

This sequence joins TRBV29-1 and TRBJ1-2, with 7 bases lining up with TRBD1. The TCR originated in a human donor with alopecia areata. Sequences were obtained from CD4+ T cells sorted from blood. CDR3 nucleotide sequence: TGCAGCACCCCAAAGACAGGGAACTATGGCTACACCTTC. Its translation: CSTPKTGNYGYTF.